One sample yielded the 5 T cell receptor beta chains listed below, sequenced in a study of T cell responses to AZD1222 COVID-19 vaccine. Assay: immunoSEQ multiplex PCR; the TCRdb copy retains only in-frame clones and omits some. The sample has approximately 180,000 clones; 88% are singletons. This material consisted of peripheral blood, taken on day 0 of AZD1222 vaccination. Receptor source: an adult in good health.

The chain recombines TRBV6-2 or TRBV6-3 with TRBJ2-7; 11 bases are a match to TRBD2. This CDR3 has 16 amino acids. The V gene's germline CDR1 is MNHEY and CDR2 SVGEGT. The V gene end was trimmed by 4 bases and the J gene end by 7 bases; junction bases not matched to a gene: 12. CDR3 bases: TGTGCCAGCAGTTTACTAGCGGGGGCCCAAAGAGGGGAGCAGTACTTC. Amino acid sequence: CASSLLAGAQRGEQYF.

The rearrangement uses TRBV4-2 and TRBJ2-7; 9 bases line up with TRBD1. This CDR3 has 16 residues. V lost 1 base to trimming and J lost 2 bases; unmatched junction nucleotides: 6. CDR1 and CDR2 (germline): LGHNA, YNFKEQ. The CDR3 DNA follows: TGTGCCAGCAGCCAAGCTCGACAGGGGGGGACCTACGAGCAGTACTTC. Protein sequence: CASSQARQGGTYEQYF.

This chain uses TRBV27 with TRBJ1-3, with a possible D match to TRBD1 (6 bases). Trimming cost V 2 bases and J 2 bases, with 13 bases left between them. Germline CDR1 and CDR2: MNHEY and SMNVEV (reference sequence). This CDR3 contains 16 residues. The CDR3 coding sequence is TGTGCCAGCAGTTTAAAGGCGACAGGCCCTGGAAACACCATATATTTT. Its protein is CASSLKATGPGNTIYF.

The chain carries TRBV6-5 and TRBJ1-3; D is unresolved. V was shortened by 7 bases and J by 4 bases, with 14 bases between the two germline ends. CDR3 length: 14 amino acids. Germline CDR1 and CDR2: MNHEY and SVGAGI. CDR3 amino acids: CASIRLGPGNTIYF. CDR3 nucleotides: TGTGCCAGCATCCGCTTGGGTCCCGGAAACACCATATATTTT.

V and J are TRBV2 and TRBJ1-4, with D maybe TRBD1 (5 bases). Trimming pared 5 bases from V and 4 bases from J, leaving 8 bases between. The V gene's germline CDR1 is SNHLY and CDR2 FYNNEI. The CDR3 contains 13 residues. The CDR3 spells CASSFRVNEKLFF. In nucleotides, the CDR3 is TGTGCCAGCAGTTTCAGGGTTAATGAAAAACTGTTTTTT. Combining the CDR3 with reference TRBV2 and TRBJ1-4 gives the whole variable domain EPEVTQTPSHQVTQMGQEVILRCVPISNHLYFYWYRQILGQKVEFLVSFYNNEISEKSEIFDDQFSVERPDGSNFTLKIRSTKLEDSAMYFCASSFRVNEKLFFGSGTQLSVL.